A selection of T cell receptor beta chains follows, all from one sample in a study of T cells in Graves' hyperthyroidism and ophthalmopathy. TCRdb itself ran the multiplex PCR reads through MiXCR, one entry per CDR3 protein. Of about 600,000 distinct CDR3 sequences listed, about 14% are singletons. The source material was blood. These receptors all stem from a woman between 45 and 60 years old with Graves' ophthalmopathy. Both conserved end residues are part of each CDR3. A D gene is named only where the DNA matches it firmly. Clone size is stated in some rows and not others, as once, few, many or a class when expanded.

>TRBJ2-2|TRBV20-1|few|.
TGCGGAATAAACATGCTTGGGGAGCTGTTTTTT
CGINMLGELFF
>TRBJ2-1|TRBV7-9|many|.
TGTGCCAGCAGCTTAGGGGCGGACAATGAGCAGTTCTTC
CASSLGADNEQFF
>TRBJ2-7|TRBV19|many|TRBD2
TGTGCCAGTAGTGTCCGAGCGGGAGGGCCGTACGAGCAGTACTTC
CASSVRAGGPYEQYF
>TRBJ2-7|TRBV10-3|few|.
TGTGCCATCAGTGAGTCGCGGACAACCCGCTTCCCCTACGAGCAGTACTTC
CAISESRTTRFPYEQYF
>TRBJ2-1|TRBV19|few|.
TGTGCCAGTAGTATAAGGGGGCGGGATCCGTTCTTC
CASSIRGRDPFF
>TRBJ1-2|TRBV25-1|.|TRBD1
TGTGCCAGCAGTGTTCGACAGGGGATGAGCTATGGCTACACCTTC
CASSVRQGMSYGYTF
>TRBJ2-1|TRBV6-1|.|TRBD2
TGTGCCAGCAGCCGACTAGCGGGAGGGCCTGGCAATGAGCAGTTCTTC
CASSRLAGGPGNEQFF
>TRBJ2-4|TRBV7-2|.|TRBD2
TGTGCCAGCAGCTTATACGGGGGGGGGGCCCCGGGAGGCAAAAACATTCAGTACTTC
CASSLYGGGAPGGKNIQYF
>TRBJ1-1|TRBV2|many|.
TGTGCCAGCAGCCGGACCCCCGGGAACACTGAAGCTTTCTTT
CASSRTPGNTEAFF
>TRBJ1-2|TRBV20-1|many|.
TGCAGTTGGACGGCTACTAACTATGGCTACACCTTC
CSWTATNYGYTF
>TRBJ2-7|TRBV4-1|.|.
TGCGCCAGCAGCCCGGCAGCCTCCTACGAGCAGTACTTC
CASSPAASYEQYF
>TRBJ1-2|TRBV29-1|.|.
TGCAGCGTTGAAGAAGGGGACCGGCCGGCGAGTGGCTACACCTTC
CSVEEGDRPASGYTF
>TRBJ2-7|TRBV5-1|many|.
TGCGCCAGCAGCTGGGGGGACTACCAGGGGAGCGAGCAGTACTTC
CASSWGDYQGSEQYF
>TRBJ2-2|TRBV7-2|few|.
TGTGCCAGCAGCTTATTCACAGCGAACACCGGGGAGCTGTTTTTT
CASSLFTANTGELFF
>TRBJ2-7|TRBV15|.|TRBD1
TGTGCCACCAGCAGAGTGGGACAGGGCACCTACGAGCAGTACTTC
CATSRVGQGTYEQYF
>TRBJ1-2|TRBV6-1|few|TRBD1
TGTGCCAGCAGCATAACAGGGGGCAGCTATGGCTACACCTTC
CASSITGGSYGYTF
>TRBJ1-1|TRBV6-1|.|TRBD1
TGTGCCAGCAGGGGTGGGACAGGGGTGAACACTGAAGCTTTCTTT
CASRGGTGVNTEAFF
>TRBJ2-5|TRBV5-1|.|.
TGCGCCAGCAGCTCCCCGGGGACTGAGACCCAGTACTTC
CASSSPGTETQYF
>TRBJ1-4|TRBV25-1|few|TRBD1
TGTGCCAGCAGACGGACAGGGAGTAGTGAAAAACTGTTTTTT
CASRRTGSSEKLFF
>TRBJ2-5|TRBV5-5|.|.
TGTGCCAGCAGCTTGTTTGCGGGGCGGTACCAAGAGACCCAGTACTTC
CASSLFAGRYQETQYF